The T cell receptor beta chain under discussion was sequenced for a study of T cell repertoires in cytomegalovirus infection. TCRdb reanalysed the reads using MiXCR and keeps one entry per CDR3 protein. The repertoire holds 310,000 or so distinct CDR3 sequences, with about a sixth as singletons. After removal of 6 bases from V and 7 bases from J, the junction contained 20 bases not matched to a gene. Germline-derived CDR1 and CDR2 are DFQATT and SNEGSKA (reference sequence). CDR3 length: 16 amino acids. This clonotype was counted between two and nine times. What was sequenced was PBMCs. The sequence came from a human donor in good health (CMV status not recorded). Some clones in this sample may be carry-over from other donors' samples. The chain uses TRBV20-1 and TRBJ2-7, with TRBD1 identical over 8 bases. CDR3 bases: TGCAGTGCCACGAATAAGAGGACAGGGCTAATGAGAGAGCAGTACTTC. Its protein product is CSATNKRTGLMREQYF.